This passage covers 21 T cell receptor beta chains from one sample sequenced in a study of blood T cell repertoires in COVID-19. TCRdb's copy holds only in-frame clones and misses some; the assay was immunoSEQ multiplex PCR. The sample includes roughly 200,000 clones, 70% to 90% of them seen just once. Sequencing input: peripheral blood. The origin of the receptors is a young woman who had recovered from COVID-19.

The chain joins TRBV2 to TRBJ2-6, with TRBD1 identical over 8 bases. CDR1 is SNHLY and CDR2 is FYNNEI in the germline V gene. The CDR3 loop spans 17 amino acids. V shed 7 bases, J shed 0 bases, and the junction held 8 bases outside the gene matches. CDR3 sequence (DNA): TGTGCCAGCAATTCCGGGACAGGAATCTCTGGGGCCAACGTCCTGACTTTC. It specifies CASNSGTGISGANVLTF. Drawing the rest from reference TRBV2 and TRBJ2-6, the complete variable domain is EPEVTQTPSHQVTQMGQEVILRCVPISNHLYFYWYRQILGQKVEFLVSFYNNEISEKSEIFDDQFSVERPDGSNFTLKIRSTKLEDSAMYFCASNSGTGISGANVLTFGAGSRLTVL.

The gene calls are TRBV7-9 and TRBJ1-4, with 9 nucleotides matching TRBD1. The CDR3 runs to 15 residues. The germline V gene has CDR1 SEHNR and CDR2 FQNEAQ (reference sequence). The trim removed 4 bases at V and 7 bases at J, leaving 7 bases unmatched. The CDR3 region is CASSSETGGFEKLFF. CDR3 DNA: TGTGCCAGCAGCTCCGAGACAGGGGGTTTTGAAAAACTGTTTTTT.

This rearrangement joins TRBV12-3 or TRBV12-4 to TRBJ2-7; D not certain. The CDR3 length is 13 residues. Trimming stripped 4 bases from V and 0 bases from J, with 7 bases between. DNA for the CDR3: TGTGCCAGCAGTTGGGCAGACTCCTACGAGCAGTACTTC. It translates to CASSWADSYEQYF.

The chain uses TRBV2 and TRBJ1-1; D possibly corresponds to TRBD1 (6 bases). The germline V gene has CDR1 SNHLY and CDR2 FYNNEI. The CDR3 extends over 12 amino acids. V lost 6 bases and J 7 bases, leaving 12 bases between the germline ends. CDR3 loop: CASRWGPFEAFF. The CDR3 DNA reads TGTGCCAGCAGGTGGGGGCCTTTTGAAGCTTTCTTT.

The V gene is TRBV19, the J gene TRBJ2-1; D perhaps matches TRBD2 (6 bases). Germline V gene lookup returns CDR1 LNHDA and CDR2 SQIVND (reference sequence). V was trimmed by 5 bases and J by 3 bases, leaving 17 bases between them. The CDR3 has 16 residues. CDR3 residues: CASSSLGGTDYNEQFF. CDR3 nucleotides: TGTGCCAGTAGTTCTCTTGGCGGGACCGACTACAATGAGCAGTTCTTC.

This clone was found once. The rearrangement uses TRBV4-1 and TRBJ2-2; a possible D gene is TRBD1 (5 bases). The CDR3 extends over 16 amino acids. Trimming took off 2 bases at V and 0 bases at J, with 10 bases between the two ends. Germline CDR1 MGHRA, CDR2 YSYEKL. The CDR3: CASSQKGISNTGELFF. The CDR3 DNA is TGCGCCAGCAGCCAAAAGGGGATATCGAACACCGGGGAGCTGTTTTTT.

V usage is TRBV30 and J usage is TRBJ2-1; D is perhaps TRBD2 (6 bases). V dropped 2 bases and J dropped 10 bases, with 9 bases sitting between them. The germline CDR1 and CDR2 sequences are GTSNPN and SVGIG (reference sequence). The CDR3 is made up of 11 amino acids. The CDR3 DNA sequence: TGTGCCTGGAGTCTGGCGGGGGAGCAGTTCTTC. Its translation: CAWSLAGEQFF.

The chain has TRBV4-1 and TRBJ2-7; maybe TRBD2 (7 bases). Looked up from germline, CDR1 is MGHRA and CDR2 is YSYEKL. The CDR3 totals 16 residues. V lost 5 bases to trimming and J lost 3 bases, with 20 bases between them. The CDR3 DNA reads TGCGCCAGCAGCGGGGGGGCCCTGTCGGCGAGCTACGAGCAGTACTTC. Residues: CASSGGALSASYEQYF.

The chain employs TRBV6-4 and TRBJ1-2; 9 nucleotides match TRBD1. V dropped 3 bases and J dropped 8; count of bases not matched to a gene: 13. The CDR3 totals 16 residues. Germline V gene data show CDR1 as MRHNA and CDR2 as SNTAGT. The CDR3 loop reads CASSETGGDLIRGYTF. CDR3 nucleotides: TGTGCCAGCAGTGAAACAGGGGGCGATTTGATTAGGGGCTACACCTTC.

This chain uses TRBV7-2 with TRBJ2-1, with 7 bases identical to TRBD2. There are 18 residues in the CDR3. V dropped 4 bases and J dropped 0; count of bases not matched to a gene: 12. Germline V lookup: CDR1 SGHTA, CDR2 FQGNSA. The CDR3 nucleotides read TGTGCCAGCAGCTCGCCCGTGGGTGGCGGGAGCTCCTACAATGAGCAGTTCTTC. Its translation is CASSSPVGGGSSYNEQFF.

This clone was detected only a few times. The V gene is TRBV27, the J gene TRBJ1-3, with 11 nucleotides matching TRBD1. Germline V CDR1 and CDR2: MNHEY, SMNVEV (reference sequence). The CDR3 spans 19 residues. J lost 0 bases, V lost 4 bases, and 11 bases had no gene match. CDR3 region: CASSSIWDRGSHSGNTIYF. As DNA, the CDR3 is TGTGCCAGCAGTTCCATCTGGGACAGGGGGTCCCACTCTGGAAACACCATATATTTT.

The rearrangement uses TRBV4-1 and TRBJ2-5; 9 nucleotides align to TRBD1. From germline, CDR1 is MGHRA and CDR2 YSYEKL. The CDR3 is 15 residues long. J gave up 1 base and V 4 bases, and 4 bases lay outside the gene matches. The CDR3 nucleotides are TGCGCCAGCAGCCTGTGGACAGGGGCCCAAGAGACCCAGTACTTC. Protein: CASSLWTGAQETQYF.

Notes on this clone: The same CDR3 is also encoded by other DNA sequences in this sample. The rearrangement uses TRBV19 and TRBJ1-1; D perhaps matches TRBD1 (5 bases). The V gene's germline CDR1 is LNHDA and CDR2 SQIVND (reference sequence). The CDR3 runs 14 residues. The ends were cut back, 1 base at V and 1 base at J, with 7 bases in the middle. The CDR3 sequence is CASSIGGQNTEAFF. As DNA, the CDR3 is TGTGCCAGTAGTATAGGGGGCCAGAACACTGAAGCTTTCTTT. Using reference TRBV19 and TRBJ1-1 for the parts outside the CDR3, the full variable domain is DGGITQSPKYLFRKEGQNVTLSCEQNLNHDAMYWYRQDPGQGLRLIYYSQIVNDFQKGDIAEGYSVSREKKESFPLTVTSAQKNPTAFYLCASSIGGQNTEAFFGQGTRLTVV.

The J gene is TRBJ1-5, the V gene TRBV6-5, with D hard to call. The CDR3 spans 13 residues. Trimming cost V 6 bases and J 4 bases, with 10 bases left between them. Germline CDR1 reads MNHEY; CDR2 reads SVGAGI. CDR3 nucleotide sequence: TGTGCCAGCAGCTACACAGAGAATCAGCCCCAGCATTTT. This gives the protein CASSYTENQPQHF.

CDR3 nucleotide sequence: TGTGCCAGCAGCCAGCTAAGTAACGGCTACGAGCAGTACTTC. It is translated as CASSQLSNGYEQYF. The rearrangement links TRBV3-1 (or the pseudogene TRBV3-2) to TRBJ2-7, with no clear D. From germline, CDR1 is LGHDT and CDR2 YNNKEL (reference sequence). CDR3 length: 14 residues. The V end was cut by 3 bases, the J end by 3 bases, with 12 bases between.

The chain joins TRBV16 to TRBJ2-7; no clear D gene. This CDR3 region has 14 residues. The ends were cut back, 1 base at V and 3 bases at J, with 10 bases in the middle. Germline V gene sequence: CDR1 KGHSY, CDR2 FQNENV. This CDR3 is CASSQFSGYYEQYF. The CDR3 coding sequence is TGTGCCAGCAGCCAATTTTCAGGCTACTACGAGCAGTACTTC.

This clone was counted a single time. J is TRBJ2-1 and V is TRBV30, with TRBD2 identical over 8 bases. CDR3 size: 15 residues. Germline-derived CDR1 and CDR2 are GTSNPN and SVGIG (reference sequence). Trimming at V came to 5 bases and at J to 6 bases, leaving 12 bases not matched to a gene. CDR3 sequence (DNA): TGTGCCTGGGGGGGTCCGGGAGGGCTCCTCAATGAGCAGTTCTTC. It codes for CAWGGPGGLLNEQFF. Variable domain in full (rest from reference TRBV30 and TRBJ2-1): SQTIHQWPATLVQPVGSPLSLECTVEGTSNPNLYWYRQAAGRGLQLLFYSVGIGQISSEVPQNLSASRPQDRQFILSSKKLLLSDSGFYLCAWGGPGGLLNEQFFGPGTRLTVL.

Regarding this clone: Other DNA sequences of this sample code for an identical CDR3. The rearrangement uses TRBV7-2 and TRBJ2-5, with a weak D call TRBD2 (6 bases). Germline V gene sequence: CDR1 SGHTA, CDR2 FQGNSA. The CDR3 runs 14 residues. Trimming pared 3 bases from V and 0 bases from J, leaving 8 bases between. This CDR3 is CASSFGGNQETQYF. DNA of the CDR3: TGTGCCAGCAGCTTTGGCGGGAACCAAGAGACCCAGTACTTC.

The chain is built from TRBV7-3 and TRBJ2-7, with D perhaps TRBD1 (5 bases). The CDR3 runs to 14 residues. Trimming pared 2 bases from V and 6 bases from J, leaving 14 bases between. In germline, CDR1 is SGHTA, CDR2 FQGTGA. CDR3 coding DNA: TGTGCCAGCAGCTTACAGGGAACGGTCGCCGAGCAGTACTTC. It yields the protein CASSLQGTVAEQYF. Together with reference TRBV7-3 and TRBJ2-7, the CDR3 gives the full variable domain: GAGVSQTPSNKVTEKGKYVELRCDPISGHTALYWYRQSLGQGPEFLIYFQGTGAADDSGLPNDRFFAVRPEGSVSTLKIQRTERGDSAVYLCASSLQGTVAEQYFGPGTRLTVT.

The chain carries TRBV7-2 and TRBJ2-2; TRBD1 matches 7 bases. The CDR3 has 15 residues. CDR1 SGHTA and CDR2 FQGNSA come from the germline V gene. V lost 5 bases to trimming and J lost 4 bases; unmatched junction nucleotides: 7. CDR3 amino acids: CASSLTGPRTGELFF. The CDR3 DNA reads TGTGCCAGCAGCCTGACAGGGCCCCGCACCGGGGAGCTGTTTTTT.

This sequence joins TRBV7-2 and TRBJ2-7; D is perhaps TRBD1 (6 bases). CDR3 length: 14 amino acids. Per germline, CDR1 SGHTA and CDR2 FQGNSA. V was pared by 2 bases and J by 5 bases, with 13 bases between. CDR3 amino acids: CASSLPNRAHEQYF. In DNA, the CDR3 is TGTGCCAGCAGCTTACCGAACAGGGCCCACGAGCAGTACTTC. The full variable domain, rest sourced from reference TRBV7-2 and TRBJ2-7, is GAGVSQSPSNKVTEKGKDVELRCDPISGHTALYWYRQSLGQGLEFLIYFQGNSAPDKSGLPSDRFSAERTGGSVSTLTIQRTQQEDSAVYLCASSLPNRAHEQYFGPGTRLTVT.